Detailed here is one T cell receptor beta chain. The data derive from a study of blood T cell repertoires in COVID-19. Here immunoSEQ multiplex PCR was the method, and the copy in TCRdb shows in-frame clones only, minus some. The data contain about 220,000 clones, roughly 87% of them singletons. Deletions cut 6 bases from V and 0 bases from J, with 17 bases between. Germline values: CDR1 SEHNR, CDR2 FQNEAQ (reference sequence). The CDR3 length is 17 residues. This TCR was recovered from a man in his forties with active or convalescent COVID-19. Sequencing was performed on peripheral blood. V gene TRBV7-9 combines with J gene TRBJ1-4; no clear D gene. The CDR3 coding sequence is TGTGCCAGCAGGAAGACGGGGAGACCTTCAACTAATGAAAAACTGTTTTTT. Translation: CASRKTGRPSTNEKLFF.